Presented here are 23 T cell receptor beta chains from one specimen sequenced in a study of OX40 agonist ivuxolimab in advanced cancers. The assay was immunoSEQ multiplex PCR, and TCRdb's table has in-frame clones only and misses some. Of roughly 140,000 clones in the sample, around 94% were seen once. The sample consisted of CD4+ or CD8+ T cells sorted from blood, taken in a trial of the OX40 agonist ivuxolimab. The origin of the receptors is an adult with an advanced solid tumor such as melanoma, head and neck, liver or kidney cancer.

The chain uses TRBV18 and TRBJ1-6, with D tentatively TRBD1 (5 bases). Germline values: CDR1 KGHSH, CDR2 LQKENI. The CDR3 totals 16 residues. V dropped 3 bases and J dropped 8 bases, with 17 bases sitting between them. The CDR3: CASSPEGHRSYSPLHF. In DNA, the CDR3 is TGTGCCAGCTCACCGGAGGGGCATCGTAGTTATTCACCCCTCCACTTT.

The chain uses TRBV7-3 and TRBJ2-3, with 9 bases aligning to TRBD2. V gave up 5 bases and J gave up 4 bases; unmatched junction bases: 4. This CDR3 region has 14 residues. Germline CDR1 reads SGHTA; CDR2 reads FQGTGA. The CDR3 coding sequence is TGTGCCAGCAGCGCTAGCGGGACCCCAGATACGCAGTATTTT. Protein: CASSASGTPDTQYF.

This clone was seen a few times. The chain combines TRBV19 with TRBJ1-1; possible D gene TRBD1, 5 bases. The CDR3 has 13 amino acids. The germline CDR1 and CDR2 sequences are LNHDA and SQIVND (reference sequence). Trimming took off 5 bases at V and 7 bases at J, with 14 bases between the two ends. The CDR3 DNA sequence: TGTGCCAGTAGTCTTGACAGTACCTTTGAAGCTTTCTTT. Protein product: CASSLDSTFEAFF.

This sequence joins TRBV9 and TRBJ2-3; TRBD1 matches 9 bases. Germline-derived CDR1 and CDR2 are SGDLS and YYNGEE. V gave up 4 bases and J gave up 1 base; unmatched junction bases: 4. The CDR3 is 15 residues long. CDR3 coding DNA: TGTGCCAGCAGCCCACGACAGGGGGGCACAGATACGCAGTATTTT. Its translation is CASSPRQGGTDTQYF.

Only one count was recorded for this clone. CDR3 DNA sequence: TGTGCCAGCAGTTACTCGAAAGGGTACGAGCAGTACTTC. This codes for CASSYSKGYEQYF. The rearrangement joins TRBV6-6 to TRBJ2-7; no clear D gene. V gave up 0 bases and J gave up 4 bases, with 7 bases separating them. The CDR3 loop spans 13 amino acids. The germline gives CDR1 MNHNY, CDR2 SVGAGI (reference sequence).

This chain links TRBV7-9 with TRBJ1-1, with 10 bases aligning to TRBD1. CDR3 length: 15 residues. V shed 3 bases, J shed 2 bases, and the junction held 3 bases outside the gene matches. CDR1 and CDR2 from the germline V gene are SEHNR and FQNEAQ (reference sequence). CDR3 DNA: TGTGCCAGCAGCTTCCGGACAGGGGGAAACACTGAAGCTTTCTTT. Its translation: CASSFRTGGNTEAFF.

J is TRBJ2-7 and V is TRBV15; 7 bases are shared with TRBD2. The CDR3 runs 15 residues. V trimming: 0 bases; J trimming: 2 bases; junction bases outside the gene matches: 4. Germline values: CDR1 LNHNV, CDR2 YYDKDF (reference sequence). CDR3 sequence reads: CATSRDGRVPYEQYF. CDR3 in DNA: TGTGCCACCAGCAGAGATGGGAGGGTCCCCTACGAGCAGTACTTC.

This chain links TRBV18 with TRBJ1-4, with D possibly matching TRBD1 (5 bases). V was trimmed by 4 bases and J by 8 bases, leaving 11 bases between them. The germline CDR1 and CDR2 sequences are KGHSH and LQKENI. The CDR3 consists of 13 residues. The CDR3 nucleotides are TGTGCCAGCTCACGAGACAGAGAAGAAAAACTGTTTTTT. It yields the protein CASSRDREEKLFF.

The chain combines TRBV9 with TRBJ1-6; 7 bases fit TRBD1. The length of the CDR3 is 15 residues. J gave up 8 bases and V 3 bases, and 8 bases lay outside the gene matches. The germline V gene has CDR1 SGDLS and CDR2 YYNGEE. Here the CDR3 DNA reads TGTGCCAGCAGCGCCGGCGGACAGGTTTATTCACCCCTCCACTTT. Protein product: CASSAGGQVYSPLHF.

The sample holds one count of this clone. The rearrangement joins TRBV28 to TRBJ1-2; D ambiguous. Trimming stripped 10 bases from V and 7 bases from J, with 19 bases between. CDR1 is MDHEN and CDR2 is SYDVKM in the germline V gene. The CDR3 covers 13 residues. The CDR3 DNA reads as TGTGCCATCCAAAGCGGGAGTCGGGGTGGCTACACCTTC. It is translated as CAIQSGSRGGYTF.

The J gene is TRBJ1-1, the V gene TRBV15; possible D gene TRBD1, 5 bases. The CDR3 totals 14 residues. Germline CDR1 is LNHNV and CDR2 is YYDKDF (reference sequence). V was clipped by 0 bases and J by 4 bases, with 9 bases between them. CDR3 DNA sequence: TGTGCCACCAGCAGAGATGGCCAGGGCACTGAAGCTTTCTTT. Protein: CATSRDGQGTEAFF.

The chain has TRBV5-1 and TRBJ1-1, with 7 bases lining up with TRBD1. From germline, CDR1 is SGHRS and CDR2 YFSETQ. This CDR3 is 15 amino acids long. V gave up 3 bases and J gave up 1 base; unmatched junction bases: 6. The CDR3 loop reads CASSSPDRSNTEAFF. CDR3 in DNA: TGCGCCAGCAGCTCCCCGGACAGGTCGAACACTGAAGCTTTCTTT.

This rearrangement joins TRBV7-2 to TRBJ1-1, with a tentative D call TRBD1 (6 bases). CDR1 is SGHTA, CDR2 FQGNSA, per germline. The CDR3 runs 15 residues. V lost 1 base, J lost 3 bases, and 12 bases lay in between. The CDR3 DNA sequence: TGTGCCAGCAGCTTAGTAGGGGCAGGGGACACTGAAGCTTTCTTT. Protein: CASSLVGAGDTEAFF.

The genes are TRBV7-7 and TRBJ2-7; 8 bases are a match to TRBD1. The V and J ends lost 1 base and 3 bases, in that order; junction bases with no gene match: 5. The CDR3 is 15 amino acids. Germline V gene data show CDR1 as SSHAT and CDR2 as FNYEAQ (reference sequence). The CDR3 loop is CASSLGRGTGYEQYF. CDR3 coding DNA: TGTGCCAGCAGCTTAGGTCGCGGGACAGGCTACGAGCAGTACTTC.

The chain employs TRBV2 and TRBJ2-7; TRBD1 might be the D (5 bases). The germline gives CDR1 SNHLY, CDR2 FYNNEI. Between the trimmed V and J ends, which lost 6 bases and 2 bases, there was a span of 8 bases. The CDR3 has 12 amino acids. The CDR3 sequence is CASRVGPYEQYF. The CDR3 nucleotides are TGTGCCAGCAGAGTGGGGCCCTACGAGCAGTACTTC.

The V call is TRBV19, the J call TRBJ1-5; maybe TRBD1 (5 bases). The CDR3 length is 18 residues. V lost 6 bases, J lost 0 bases, and 21 bases lay in between. Per the germline V gene, CDR1 is LNHDA and CDR2 is SQIVND (reference sequence). CDR3 nucleotides: TGTGCCAGTAGCCTCGGAGGGGCCCTACCGTATAGCAATCAGCCCCAGCATTTT. Translated: CASSLGGALPYSNQPQHF. Filled out from reference TRBV19 and TRBJ1-5, the complete variable domain reads DGGITQSPKYLFRKEGQNVTLSCEQNLNHDAMYWYRQDPGQGLRLIYYSQIVNDFQKGDIAEGYSVSREKKESFPLTVTSAQKNPTAFYLCASSLGGALPYSNQPQHFGDGTRLSIL.

V gene TRBV7-2 combines with J gene TRBJ2-1, with 12 bases that match TRBD2. The CDR3 totals 15 residues. The germline V gene has CDR1 SGHTA and CDR2 FQGNSA. V dropped 4 bases and J dropped 7; count of bases not matched to a gene: 5. CDR3 bases: TGTGCCAGCAGCTCCTTTACTAGCGGGAGGAATGAGCAGTTCTTC. Amino acids: CASSSFTSGRNEQFF.

The rearrangement links TRBV5-4 to TRBJ2-1; the D is unclear. The germline V gene encodes CDR1 SGHNT and CDR2 YYREEE (reference sequence). CDR3 length: 15 amino acids. V dropped 0 bases and J dropped 0 bases, with 7 bases sitting between them. The CDR3, as DNA: TGTGCCAGCAGCTTGGCCCCGAGCTCCTACAATGAGCAGTTCTTC. Translating it yields CASSLAPSSYNEQFF.

The chain recombines TRBV6-6 with TRBJ2-7; 8 nucleotides align to TRBD2. Germline V gene sequence: CDR1 MNHNY, CDR2 SVGAGI (reference sequence). The V gene end was trimmed by 5 bases and the J gene end by 1 base; junction bases not matched to a gene: 7. This CDR3 is 15 amino acids long. The CDR3 region has the DNA TGTGCCAGCAGTCCCCGGGGGGGGCAATCCTACGAGCAGTACTTC. Amino acid sequence: CASSPRGGQSYEQYF.

This chain links TRBV25-1 with TRBJ1-2; D may be TRBD1 (6 bases). The CDR3 totals 14 residues. The ends were cut back, 3 bases at V and 3 bases at J, with 11 bases in the middle. Germline CDR1 MGHDK, CDR2 SYGVNS. CDR3 in DNA: TGTGCCAGCAGTGAGCAGGGGCGCGACTATGGCTACACCTTC. Translating gives CASSEQGRDYGYTF.

The chain carries TRBV6-5 and TRBJ2-3; 11 bases are a match to TRBD2. This CDR3 spans 14 amino acids. Germline CDR1 reads MNHEY; CDR2 reads SVGAGI. V was pared by 6 bases and J by 5 bases, with 4 bases of the junction left unmatched. The CDR3 protein is CASRPGLAVDTQYF. The DNA for the CDR3 is TGTGCCAGCAGACCGGGACTAGCGGTAGATACGCAGTATTTT.

As to this clone: Other DNA variants within this sample encode the same CDR3. V is TRBV7-9 and J is TRBJ2-7; weak D call: TRBD2 (5 bases). The CDR3 contains 12 residues. V dropped 6 bases and J dropped 0 bases, with 6 bases sitting between them. Germline loops: CDR1 SEHNR, CDR2 FQNEAQ (reference sequence). The CDR3 region has the DNA TGTGCCAGCAGACGGGACTCCTACGAGCAGTACTTC. Protein sequence: CASRRDSYEQYF.

The rearrangement links TRBV11-2 to TRBJ1-2, with 7 bases fitting TRBD1. Germline V gene data show CDR1 as SGHAT and CDR2 as FQNNGV. The V and J ends lost 6 bases and 6 bases, in that order; junction bases with no gene match: 4. The CDR3 consists of 12 residues. The CDR3 DNA reads as TGTGCCAGCAGTCGAGGGACAGATGGCTACACCTTC. Its translation: CASSRGTDGYTF.